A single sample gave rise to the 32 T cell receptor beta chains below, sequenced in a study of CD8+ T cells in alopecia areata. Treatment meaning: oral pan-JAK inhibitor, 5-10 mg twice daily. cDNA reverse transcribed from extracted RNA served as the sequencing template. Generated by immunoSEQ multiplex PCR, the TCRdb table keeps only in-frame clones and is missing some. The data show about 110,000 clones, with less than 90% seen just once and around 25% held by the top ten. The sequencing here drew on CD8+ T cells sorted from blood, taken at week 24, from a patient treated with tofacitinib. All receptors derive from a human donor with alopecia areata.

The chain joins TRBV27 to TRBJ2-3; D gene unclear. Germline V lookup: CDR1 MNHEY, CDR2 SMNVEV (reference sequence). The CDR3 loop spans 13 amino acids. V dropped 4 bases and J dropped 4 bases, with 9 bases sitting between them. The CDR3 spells CASSSFGADTQYF. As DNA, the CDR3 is TGTGCCAGCAGTTCGTTCGGTGCAGATACGCAGTATTTT.

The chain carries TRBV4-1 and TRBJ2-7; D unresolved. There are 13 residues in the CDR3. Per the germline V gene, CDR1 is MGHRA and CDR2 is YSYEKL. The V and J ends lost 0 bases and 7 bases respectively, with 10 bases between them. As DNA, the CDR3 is TGCGCCAGCAGCCAAGATGGGGTAAATGAGCAGTACTTC. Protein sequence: CASSQDGVNEQYF.

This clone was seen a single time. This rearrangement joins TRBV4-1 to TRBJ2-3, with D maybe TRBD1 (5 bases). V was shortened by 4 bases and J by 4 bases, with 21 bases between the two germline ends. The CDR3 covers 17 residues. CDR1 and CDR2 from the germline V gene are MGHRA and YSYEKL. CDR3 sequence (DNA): TGCGCCAGCAGCCCCACCTCCCTGGGGCAAGGGGCAGATACGCAGTATTTT. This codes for CASSPTSLGQGADTQYF.

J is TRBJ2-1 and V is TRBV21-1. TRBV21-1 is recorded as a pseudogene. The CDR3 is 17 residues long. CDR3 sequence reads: CASSKKYPRESYNEQFF. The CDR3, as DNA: TGTGCCAGCAGCAAAAAGTACCCCAGGGAGAGTTACAATGAGCAGTTCTTC.

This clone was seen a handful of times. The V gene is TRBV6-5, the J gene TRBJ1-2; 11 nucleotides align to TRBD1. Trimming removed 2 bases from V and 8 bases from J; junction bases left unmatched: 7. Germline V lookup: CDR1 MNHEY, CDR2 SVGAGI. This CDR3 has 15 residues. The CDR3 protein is CASSYAGTGGGGYTF. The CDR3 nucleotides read TGTGCCAGCAGTTACGCCGGGACAGGGGGGGGAGGCTACACCTTC.

The CDR3 nucleotides are TGCGCCAGCAGCCAAGAGTACAGGGTTGGGATATCTAACACCATATATTTT. Translating it yields CASSQEYRVGISNTIYF. V gene TRBV4-1 combines with J gene TRBJ1-3, with D possibly TRBD1 on 6 matching bases. Germline V CDR1 and CDR2: MGHRA, YSYEKL. This CDR3 is 17 amino acids long. Between the trimmed V and J ends, which lost 0 bases and 7 bases, there was a span of 19 bases.

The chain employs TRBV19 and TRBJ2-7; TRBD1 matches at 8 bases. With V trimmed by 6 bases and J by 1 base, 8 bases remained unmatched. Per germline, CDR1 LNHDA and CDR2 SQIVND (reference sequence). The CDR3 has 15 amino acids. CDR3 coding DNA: TGTGCCAGTAGCGCGGGGACAGGACCATCCTACGAGCAGTACTTC. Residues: CASSAGTGPSYEQYF.

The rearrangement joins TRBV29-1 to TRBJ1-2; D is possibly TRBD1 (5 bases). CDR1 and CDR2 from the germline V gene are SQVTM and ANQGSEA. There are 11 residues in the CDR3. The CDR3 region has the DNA TGCACGCTGGGACTAGATAATGGCTACACCTTC. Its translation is CTLGLDNGYTF.

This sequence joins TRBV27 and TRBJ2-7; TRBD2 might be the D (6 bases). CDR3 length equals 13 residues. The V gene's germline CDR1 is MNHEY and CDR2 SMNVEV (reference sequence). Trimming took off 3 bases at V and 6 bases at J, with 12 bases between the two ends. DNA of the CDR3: TGTGCCAGCAGTTTTGGCCCAGCGGGCGAGCAGTACTTC. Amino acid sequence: CASSFGPAGEQYF.

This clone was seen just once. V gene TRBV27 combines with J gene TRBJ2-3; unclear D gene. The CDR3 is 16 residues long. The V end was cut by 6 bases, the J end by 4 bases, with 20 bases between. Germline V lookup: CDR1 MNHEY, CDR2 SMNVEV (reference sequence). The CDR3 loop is CASRVLTGGWSDTQYF. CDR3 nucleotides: TGTGCCAGCAGGGTCTTAACTGGCGGTTGGTCAGATACGCAGTATTTT.

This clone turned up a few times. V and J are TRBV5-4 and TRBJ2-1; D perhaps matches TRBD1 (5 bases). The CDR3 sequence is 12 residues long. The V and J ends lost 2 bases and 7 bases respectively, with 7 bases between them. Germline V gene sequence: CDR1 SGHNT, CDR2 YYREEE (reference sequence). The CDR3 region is CASSLGVNEQFF. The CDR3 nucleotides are TGTGCCAGCAGCTTAGGGGTGAATGAGCAGTTCTTC.

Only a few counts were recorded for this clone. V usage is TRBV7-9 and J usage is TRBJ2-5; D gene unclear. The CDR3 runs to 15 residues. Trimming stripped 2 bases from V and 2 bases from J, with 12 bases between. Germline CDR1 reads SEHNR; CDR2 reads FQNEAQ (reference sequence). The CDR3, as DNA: TGTGCCAGCAGCTTAACCACAGTAGGACAAGAGACCCAGTACTTC. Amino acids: CASSLTTVGQETQYF.

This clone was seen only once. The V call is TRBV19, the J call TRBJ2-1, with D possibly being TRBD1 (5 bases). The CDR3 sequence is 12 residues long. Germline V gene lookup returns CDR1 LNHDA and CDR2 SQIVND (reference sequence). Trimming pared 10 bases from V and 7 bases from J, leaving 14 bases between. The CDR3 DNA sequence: TGTGCCACTATACCTCAGGGTAATGAGCAGTTCTTC. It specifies CATIPQGNEQFF.

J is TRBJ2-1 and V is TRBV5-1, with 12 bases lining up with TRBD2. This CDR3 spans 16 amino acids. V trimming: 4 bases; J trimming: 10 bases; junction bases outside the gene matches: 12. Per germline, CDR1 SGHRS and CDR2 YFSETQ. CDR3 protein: CASSPRLAGALREQFF. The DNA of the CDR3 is TGCGCCAGCAGCCCCAGACTAGCGGGGGCCCTTAGGGAGCAGTTCTTC.

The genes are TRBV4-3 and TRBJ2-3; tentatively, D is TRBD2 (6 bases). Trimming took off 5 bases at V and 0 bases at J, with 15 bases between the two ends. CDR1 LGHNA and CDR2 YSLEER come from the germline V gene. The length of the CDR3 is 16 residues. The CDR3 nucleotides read TGCGCCAGCAGCGCCGGCCGGGGGACCAGCACAGATACGCAGTATTTT. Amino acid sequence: CASSAGRGTSTDTQYF.

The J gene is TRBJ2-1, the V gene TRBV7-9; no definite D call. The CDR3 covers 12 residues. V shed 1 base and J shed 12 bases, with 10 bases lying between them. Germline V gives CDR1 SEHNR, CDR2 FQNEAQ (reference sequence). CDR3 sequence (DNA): TGTGCCAGCAGCTTAGTTCAAAAAGGGCAGTTCTTC. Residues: CASSLVQKGQFF.

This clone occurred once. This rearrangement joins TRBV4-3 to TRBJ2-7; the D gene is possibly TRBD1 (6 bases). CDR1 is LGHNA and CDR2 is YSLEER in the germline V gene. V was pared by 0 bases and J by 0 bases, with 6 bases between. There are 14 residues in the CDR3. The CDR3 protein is CASSQDRGSYEQYF. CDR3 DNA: TGCGCCAGCAGCCAAGACAGGGGCTCCTACGAGCAGTACTTC.

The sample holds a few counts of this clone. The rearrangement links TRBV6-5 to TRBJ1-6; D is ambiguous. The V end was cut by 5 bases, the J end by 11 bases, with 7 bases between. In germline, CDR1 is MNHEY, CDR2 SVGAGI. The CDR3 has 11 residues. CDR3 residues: CASSNRAPLHF. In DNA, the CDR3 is TGTGCCAGCAGTAACCGGGCACCCCTCCACTTT.

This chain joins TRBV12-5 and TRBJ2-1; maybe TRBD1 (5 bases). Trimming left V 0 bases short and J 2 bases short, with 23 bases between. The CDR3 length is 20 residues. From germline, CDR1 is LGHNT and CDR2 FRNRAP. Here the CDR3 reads CASGLVIQGKAQRPYNEQFF. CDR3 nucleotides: TGTGCTAGTGGTTTGGTAATCCAGGGAAAGGCCCAAAGGCCCTACAATGAGCAGTTCTTC. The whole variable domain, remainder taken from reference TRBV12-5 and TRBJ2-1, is DARVTQTPRHKVTEMGQEVTMRCQPILGHNTVFWYRQTMMQGLELLAYFRNRAPLDDSGMPKDRFSAEMPDATLATLKIQPSEPRDSAVYFCASGLVIQGKAQRPYNEQFFGPGTRLTVL.

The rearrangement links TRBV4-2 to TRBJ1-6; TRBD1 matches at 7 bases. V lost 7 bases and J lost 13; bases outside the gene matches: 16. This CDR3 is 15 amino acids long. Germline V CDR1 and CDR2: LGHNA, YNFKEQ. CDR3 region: CASTSGTETSAPLHF. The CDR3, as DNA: TGTGCCAGCACCTCCGGGACAGAAACATCGGCGCCCCTCCACTTT.

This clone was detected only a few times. The CDR3 reads CAISDERGANSPLHF. In DNA form, the CDR3 reads TGTGCCATCAGTGACGAAAGAGGGGCGAATTCACCCCTCCACTTT. V gene TRBV10-3 combines with J gene TRBJ1-6, with a tentative D call TRBD1 (5 bases). The CDR3 sequence is 15 residues long. CDR1 ENHRY and CDR2 SYGVKD come from the germline V gene. The V and J ends lost 3 bases and 7 bases respectively, with 13 bases between them.

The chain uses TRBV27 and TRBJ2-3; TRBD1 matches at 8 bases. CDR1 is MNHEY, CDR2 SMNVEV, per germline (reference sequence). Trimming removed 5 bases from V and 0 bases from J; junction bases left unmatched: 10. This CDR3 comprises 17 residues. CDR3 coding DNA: TGTGCCAGCAGTATAGACAGGGGAGCTTCTAGCACAGATACGCAGTATTTT. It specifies CASSIDRGASSTDTQYF.

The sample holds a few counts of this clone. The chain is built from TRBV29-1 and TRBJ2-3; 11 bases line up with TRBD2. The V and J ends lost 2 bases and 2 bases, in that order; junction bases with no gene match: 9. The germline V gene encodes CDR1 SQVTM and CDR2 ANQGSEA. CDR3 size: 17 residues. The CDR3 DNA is TGCAGCGTTGAACGCGGGACTAGCGGTTCTATCACAGATACGCAGTATTTT. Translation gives CSVERGTSGSITDTQYF.

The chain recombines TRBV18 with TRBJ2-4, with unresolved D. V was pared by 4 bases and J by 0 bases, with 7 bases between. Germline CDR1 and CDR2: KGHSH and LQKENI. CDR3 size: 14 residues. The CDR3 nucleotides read TGTGCCAGCTCACAGGATCTAGCCAAAAACATTCAGTACTTC. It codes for CASSQDLAKNIQYF.

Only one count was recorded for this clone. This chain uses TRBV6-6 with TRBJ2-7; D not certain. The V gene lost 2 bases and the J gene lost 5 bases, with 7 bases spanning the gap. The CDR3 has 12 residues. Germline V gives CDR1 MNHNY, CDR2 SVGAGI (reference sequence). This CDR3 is CASSYTPDEQYF. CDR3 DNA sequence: TGTGCCAGCAGTTACACGCCGGACGAGCAGTACTTC.

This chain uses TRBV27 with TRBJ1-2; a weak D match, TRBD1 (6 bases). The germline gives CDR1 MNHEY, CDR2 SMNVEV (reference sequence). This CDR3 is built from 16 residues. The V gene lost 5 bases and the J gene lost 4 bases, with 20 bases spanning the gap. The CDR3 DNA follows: TGTGCCAGCAGTCCGGAGTACAGGGTCGGAGGCTATGGCTACACCTTC. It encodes CASSPEYRVGGYGYTF.

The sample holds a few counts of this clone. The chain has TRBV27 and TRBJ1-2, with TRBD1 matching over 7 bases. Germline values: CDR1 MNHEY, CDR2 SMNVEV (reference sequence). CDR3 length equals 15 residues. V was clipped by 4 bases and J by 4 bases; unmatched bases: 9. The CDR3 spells CASSSARQGPYGYTF. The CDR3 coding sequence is TGTGCCAGCAGTTCCGCAAGACAGGGTCCCTATGGCTACACCTTC.

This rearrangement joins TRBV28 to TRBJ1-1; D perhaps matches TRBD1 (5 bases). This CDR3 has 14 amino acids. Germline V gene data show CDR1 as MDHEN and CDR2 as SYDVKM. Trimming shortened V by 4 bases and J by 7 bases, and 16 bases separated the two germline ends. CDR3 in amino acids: CASSSPSDSREAFF. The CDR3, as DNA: TGTGCCAGCAGTTCCCCTTCAGACAGCCGTGAAGCTTTCTTT. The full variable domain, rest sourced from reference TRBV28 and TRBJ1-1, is DVKVTQSSRYLVKRTGEKVFLECVQDMDHENMFWYRQDPGLGLRLIYFSYDVKMKEKGDIPEGYSVSREKKERFSLILESASTNQTSMYLCASSSPSDSREAFFGQGTRLTVV.

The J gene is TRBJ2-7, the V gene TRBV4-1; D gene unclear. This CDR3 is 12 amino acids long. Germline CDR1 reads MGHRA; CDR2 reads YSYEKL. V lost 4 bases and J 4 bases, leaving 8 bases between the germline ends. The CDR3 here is CASSLDFYEQYF. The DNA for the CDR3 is TGCGCCAGCAGCCTTGACTTTTACGAGCAGTACTTC.

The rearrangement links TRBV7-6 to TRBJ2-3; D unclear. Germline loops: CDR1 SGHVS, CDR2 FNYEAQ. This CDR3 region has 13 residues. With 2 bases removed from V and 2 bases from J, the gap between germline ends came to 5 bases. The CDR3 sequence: CASSLFITDTQYF. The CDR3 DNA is TGTGCCAGCAGCTTATTTATCACAGATACGCAGTATTTT.

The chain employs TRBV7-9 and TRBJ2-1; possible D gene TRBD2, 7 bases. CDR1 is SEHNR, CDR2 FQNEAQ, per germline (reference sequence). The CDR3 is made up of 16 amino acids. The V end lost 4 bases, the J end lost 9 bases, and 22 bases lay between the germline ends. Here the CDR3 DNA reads TGTGCCAGCAGCTCCCGGAGGACTAGGGGGGCTAGTGAGCAGTTCTTC. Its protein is CASSSRRTRGASEQFF.

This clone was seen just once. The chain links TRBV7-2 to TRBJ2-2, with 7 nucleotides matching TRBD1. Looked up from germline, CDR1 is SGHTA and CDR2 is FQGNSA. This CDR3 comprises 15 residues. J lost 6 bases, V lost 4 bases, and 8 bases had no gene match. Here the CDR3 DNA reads TGTGCCAGCAGCTACCGGGACAGCTTTTCCGGGGAGCTGTTTTTT. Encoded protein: CASSYRDSFSGELFF.